Following are 10 T cell receptor beta chains from one sample sequenced in a study of T cell responses to AZD1222 COVID-19 vaccine. TCRdb's table, derived via immunoSEQ multiplex PCR, lists solely in-frame clones and lacks some. The data hold around 130,000 clones, with around 94% observed a single time. The source was peripheral blood, collected on day 0 of AZD1222 vaccination. The receptors come from an adult in good health.

The J gene is TRBJ1-2, the V gene TRBV5-4; D gene unclear. The CDR3 length is 14 residues. Germline CDR1 and CDR2: SGHNT and YYREEE (reference sequence). V dropped 0 bases and J dropped 5 bases, with 11 bases sitting between them. The CDR3 DNA reads as TGTGCCAGCAGCTTGGAGCAGAGTAGGTATGGCTACACCTTC. This sequence encodes CASSLEQSRYGYTF.

This clone was recorded a few times. DNA for the CDR3: TGTGCCAGCAGCCCAAGACAGACTGGAAACACCATATATTTT. Its translation: CASSPRQTGNTIYF. The chain has TRBV7-9 and TRBJ1-3; the D gene is possibly TRBD1 (5 bases). Germline lookup yields CDR1 SEHNR and CDR2 FQNEAQ (reference sequence). This CDR3 is built from 14 residues. Trimming removed 5 bases from V and 2 bases from J, with 10 bases in between.

The chain uses TRBV9 and TRBJ1-1; D not resolved. The V and J ends lost 0 bases and 3 bases respectively, with 9 bases between them. The CDR3 extends over 14 amino acids. Germline assignment: CDR1 SGDLS and CDR2 YYNGEE. As DNA, the CDR3 is TGTGCCAGCAGCGTAGTTTCGGGCCACACTGAAGCTTTCTTT. It yields the protein CASSVVSGHTEAFF.

The chain links TRBV11-2 to TRBJ2-7; tentative D call: TRBD1 (6 bases). Deletions cut 5 bases from V and 0 bases from J, with 8 bases between. This CDR3 region has 13 residues. Looked up from germline, CDR1 is SGHAT and CDR2 is FQNNGV. CDR3 residues: CASSIRGSYEQYF. The CDR3 DNA follows: TGTGCCAGCAGCATCAGGGGCTCCTACGAGCAGTACTTC.

The chain has TRBV10-1 and TRBJ1-2; the D gene is possibly TRBD1 (5 bases). Germline V lookup: CDR1 WNHNN, CDR2 SYGVQD (reference sequence). The CDR3 is made up of 13 amino acids. V gave up 6 bases and J gave up 4 bases, with 12 bases separating them. CDR3 in amino acids: CASSQGRPYGYTF. CDR3 sequence (DNA): TGCGCCAGCAGCCAGGGACGTCCCTATGGCTACACCTTC.

In this sample, this clone turned up once. The chain combines TRBV6-5 with TRBJ1-2; D unresolved. CDR1 MNHEY and CDR2 SVGAGI come from the germline V gene. The CDR3 length is 14 residues. Trimming stripped 7 bases from V and 0 bases from J, with 12 bases between. Written as DNA, the CDR3 is TGTGCCAGCACCGGAGGGTCCTCTAACTATGGCTACACCTTC. Translating it yields CASTGGSSNYGYTF.

This clone was seen a single time. This chain connects TRBV4-1 to TRBJ1-4; D is perhaps TRBD1 (6 bases). The CDR3 length is 18 residues. Germline CDR1 reads MGHRA; CDR2 reads YSYEKL. Trimming took 0 bases from V and 2 from J, leaving 16 bases between them. CDR3 amino acids: CASSQDWPGAKTNEKLFF. In nucleotides, the CDR3 is TGCGCCAGCAGCCAAGATTGGCCGGGGGCGAAGACTAATGAAAAACTGTTTTTT.

V usage is TRBV4-1 and J usage is TRBJ2-7; possibly TRBD2 for D (6 bases). The CDR3 is made up of 13 amino acids. Trimming left V 1 base short and J 6 bases short, with 10 bases between. The germline V gene encodes CDR1 MGHRA and CDR2 YSYEKL. CDR3 amino acids: CASSQAGGAEQYF. Written as DNA, the CDR3 is TGCGCCAGCAGCCAAGCCGGAGGGGCCGAGCAGTACTTC.

The gene calls are TRBV5-1 and TRBJ1-1; D unresolved. There are 15 residues in the CDR3. CDR1 and CDR2 (germline): SGHRS, YFSETQ. Trimming removed 0 bases from V and 0 bases from J, with 9 bases in between. This CDR3 reads CASSLDQAVNTEAFF. CDR3 DNA sequence: TGCGCCAGCAGCTTGGATCAGGCGGTGAACACTGAAGCTTTCTTT.

This clone was seen just once. This chain uses TRBV9 with TRBJ1-2; D perhaps matches TRBD1 (6 bases). Germline-derived CDR1 and CDR2 are SGDLS and YYNGEE. Trimming removed 7 bases at V and 2 bases at J, with 9 bases between. CDR3 length: 12 amino acids. Here the CDR3 DNA reads TGTGCCAGCCGGGGGGGCAACTATGGCTACACCTTC. This translates into CASRGGNYGYTF.